The rows below give T cell receptor beta chains drawn from one sample of a study of T cell repertoires in cytomegalovirus infection. TCRdb reanalysed the reads using MiXCR and keeps one entry per CDR3 protein. The sample holds some 270,000 distinct CDR3 sequences; approximately 17% are singletons and the top ten take around 43%. Sequencing was carried out using CD8+ T cells from PBMCs. The receptors stem from a human donor in good health (CMV status not recorded). Some clones in this sample may be carry-over from other donors' samples. CDR3s include the opening cysteine and the closing phenylalanine or tryptophan. Fields, in order: D gene, CDR3 length, J gene, clone size, V gene, CDR3 DNA, CDR3 protein. D genes are given only for firm matches. Clone size appears in some rows only: once, few, many, or a class for an expanded clone.

TRBD2,17,TRBJ2-2,-,TRBV15,TGTGCCACCAGCAGAGATCGCCTAGCGGCGAACACCGGGGAGCTGTTTTTT,CATSRDRLAANTGELFF
-,16,TRBJ2-5,-,TRBV5-3,TGTGCCAGCAGCCCAGGTTGGGTTCAAGTGTCGGAGACCCAGTACTTC,CASSPGWVQVSETQYF
-,16,TRBJ1-2,-,TRBV10-2,TGCGCCAGCAGTGACCACCCGGGCCCCGCTAGCTATGGCTACACCTTC,CASSDHPGPASYGYTF
-,14,TRBJ1-5,many,TRBV5-5,TGTGCCAGCAGCTTGTTGCCAGGGGATCAGCCCCAGCATTTT,CASSLLPGDQPQHF
TRBD1,14,TRBJ2-7,many,TRBV7-8,TGTGCCAGCAGCAGGGGACAGGGGGCAAACGAGCAGTACTTC,CASSRGQGANEQYF
-,15,TRBJ1-2,-,TRBV28,TGTGCCAGCAGTTTAATCTCCGGACCTTTGAGCGGCTACACCTTC,CASSLISGPLSGYTF
-,15,TRBJ2-2,many,TRBV7-2,TGTGCCAGCAGCTCATACGTTGGGGGCACCGGGGAGCTGTTTTTT,CASSSYVGGTGELFF
-,18,TRBJ2-7,-,TRBV11-2,TGTGCCAGCAGCTTAGATTGGGCAGCAACCAGCAGGACGTACGAGCAGTACTTC,CASSLDWAATSRTYEQYF
-,13,TRBJ2-1,few,TRBV19,TGTGCCAGTAGTTCTACTAGTTGGGATGAGCAGTTCTTC,CASSSTSWDEQFF
TRBD1,14,TRBJ1-1,-,TRBV28,TGTGCCAGCAGTCTGGACAGGGTCGGAGGTGAAGCTTTCTTT,CASSLDRVGGEAFF
TRBD1,12,TRBJ2-7,few,TRBV10-2,TGCGCCAGCACCGGGACAGGGCACGAGCAGTACTTC,CASTGTGHEQYF
-,15,TRBJ2-7,-,TRBV28,TGTGCCAGCAGCCCTGACACCTCAAGCTCCTACGAGCAGTACTTC,CASSPDTSSSYEQYF
TRBD1,15,TRBJ2-2,-,TRBV5-1,TGCGCCAGCAGCACCGGGACAGGGGAAACCGGGGAGCTGTTTTTT,CASSTGTGETGELFF
-,15,TRBJ2-3,many,TRBV11-2,TGTGCCAGCAGCTTAGGCGGACAGAGCACAGATACGCAGTATTTT,CASSLGGQSTDTQYF
-,12,TRBJ2-4,-,TRBV12-3/TRBV12-4,TGTGCCAGCAGTATCGACGGAAACATTCAGTACTTC,CASSIDGNIQYF
-,18,TRBJ2-7,few,TRBV23-1,TGCGCCAGCAGTCACCTCAGGGGAACGCGCTTTAGCTCCTACGAGCAGTACTTC,CASSHLRGTRFSSYEQYF
-,14,TRBJ2-2,many,TRBV12-3/TRBV12-4,TGTGCCAGCATGCCGCAGGGACGGACCGGGGAGCTGTTTTTT,CASMPQGRTGELFF
TRBD2,17,TRBJ2-5,-,TRBV7-9,TGTGCCAGCAGCCCAGGGACTAGCGGGGACTACCAAGAGACCCAGTACTTC,CASSPGTSGDYQETQYF
TRBD1,12,TRBJ2-7,-,TRBV29-1,TGCAGCGTCGTTGACAGGGGGCTCGAGCAGTACTTC,CSVVDRGLEQYF
-,15,TRBJ1-2,few,TRBV4-1,TGCGCCAGCAGCCAACTTAACAGGGATTACTATGGCTACACCTTC,CASSQLNRDYYGYTF
TRBD1,16,TRBJ2-3,-,TRBV24-1,TGTGCCACCAGTGATTTGCAGGGGGCGGTCCCAGATACGCAGTATTTT,CATSDLQGAVPDTQYF
-,16,TRBJ1-5,few,TRBV12-3/TRBV12-4,TGTGCCAGCACCTTGGGGGACCCAACGTGGTGGCAGCCCCAGCATTTT,CASTLGDPTWWQPQHF
-,15,TRBJ2-5,-,TRBV9,TGTGCCAGCAGCGTCTCGGGGGTTGATCGGGAGACCCAGTACTTC,CASSVSGVDRETQYF
-,11,TRBJ2-1,few,TRBV12-3/TRBV12-4,TGTGCCAGCTCCCTTGGGAATCTGGAGTTCTTC,CASSLGNLEFF
-,17,TRBJ2-1,-,TRBV6-4,TGTGCCAGCAGCCACCGTTGGAGGGCCAGCTCCTACAATGAGCAGTTCTTC,CASSHRWRASSYNEQFF
-,15,TRBJ2-2,few,TRBV29-1,TGCAGCGTTGTGATCGGCAGCGCGAACACCGGGGAGCTGTTTTTT,CSVVIGSANTGELFF
TRBD1,18,TRBJ1-5,many,TRBV7-2,TGTGCCAGCAGCCGAGGGGAAGACAGGGGTTTTTGGAATCAGCCCCAGCATTTT,CASSRGEDRGFWNQPQHF
TRBD1,16,TRBJ1-6,many,TRBV5-1,TGCGCCAGCAGCTTGAACCGGGACAGCTATAATTCACCCCTCCACTTT,CASSLNRDSYNSPLHF
-,17,TRBJ2-7,many,TRBV5-6,TGTGCCAGCAGCTCCGGTCTTGGGCAGGTCCTCTCCTACGAGCAGTACTTC,CASSSGLGQVLSYEQYF
-,16,TRBJ2-4,many,TRBV15,TGTGCCACCAGCCGGGGTGGGGAGCTTGATATTAACATTCAGTACTTC,CATSRGGELDINIQYF
-,15,TRBJ1-2,-,TRBV28,TGTGCCAGCAGTGGGAGGGATGGCGGGAACTATGGCTACACCTTC,CASSGRDGGNYGYTF
-,16,TRBJ1-1,-,TRBV3-1,TGTGCCAGCAGCCAAGAAGGTGGGGACATGAACACTGAAGCTTTCTTT,CASSQEGGDMNTEAFF
-,12,TRBJ2-7,many,TRBV12-3/TRBV12-4,TGTGCCAGCAGTACCGGGTCCTACGAGCAGTACTTC,CASSTGSYEQYF
-,16,TRBJ2-1,-,TRBV4-3,TGCGCCAGCAGCCAAGATCGGGCCGGTCCCTACAATGAGCAGTTCTTC,CASSQDRAGPYNEQFF
-,14,TRBJ2-5,few,TRBV7-9,TGTGCCAGCAGCTTTCTTGGGGGGCAAGAGACCCAGTACTTC,CASSFLGGQETQYF
-,13,TRBJ1-2,few,TRBV5-4,TGTGCCAGCAGCCTAGAGCCATTAGGTGGCTACACCTTC,CASSLEPLGGYTF
-,14,TRBJ1-4,-,TRBV6-6,TGTGCCAGCAAGTCGAGGATAATCGTTGAAAAACTGTTTTTT,CASKSRIIVEKLFF
-,15,TRBJ2-1,-,TRBV29-1,TGCAGCGCACCCGGACAACACGTCTCCTACAATGAGCAGTTCTTC,CSAPGQHVSYNEQFF
-,16,TRBJ1-1,-,TRBV27,TGTGCCAGCAGTCCCTCCCCGTCACGATTATTTACTGAAGCTTTCTTT,CASSPSPSRLFTEAFF
TRBD2,16,TRBJ2-3,many,TRBV9,TGTGCCAGCAGCGCCACTAGCGGGGAGTCGTCAGATACGCAGTATTTT,CASSATSGESSDTQYF
TRBD1,15,TRBJ1-1,many,TRBV5-4,TGTGCCAGCGGGGGACAGGGGGGAGTGTACACTGAAGCTTTCTTT,CASGGQGGVYTEAFF
-,14,TRBJ2-5,many,TRBV28,TGTGCCAGCAGTGACGAGTCCCATAGCGAGACCCAGTACTTC,CASSDESHSETQYF
TRBD1,15,TRBJ1-5,many,TRBV20-1,TGCAGTGCTAGAGATCTCGGACAGGGGGATCAGCCCCAGCATTTT,CSARDLGQGDQPQHF
-,13,TRBJ2-1,many,TRBV11-1,TGTGCCAGCAGCCCTGGACACGTCAATGAGCAGTTCTTC,CASSPGHVNEQFF
-,15,TRBJ2-1,many,TRBV11-2,TGTGCCAGCAGCTTAATGACAGGCCCCTACAATGAGCAGTTCTTC,CASSLMTGPYNEQFF
TRBD1,14,TRBJ2-7,-,TRBV6-6,TGTGCCAGCAGTTGGGGACAGGGAATGTACGAGCAGTACTTC,CASSWGQGMYEQYF